The entry below gives a single T cell receptor (beta chain) sequence along with its context. What it binds is unknown. The time point was: baseline, week 1 (first vaccination visit). Treatment defined: pre-vaccination baseline after standard-of-care therapy. Diagnosis in the donors showed new WHO grade 3 or 4 astrocytomas that were IDH1-mutant and ATRX-lost. The germline V and J ends were trimmed by 5 bases and 6 bases, with 16 bases remaining between them. Per germline, CDR1 SGHVS and CDR2 FQNEAQ. This CDR3 contains 14 residues. This sample is drawn from a study of a mutant IDH1 vaccine in newly diagnosed glioma. Study-wide background: Patients under treatment included roughly 62% males and 37.5% females and had a mean age of 40.4 years. Most had both radiotherapy and temozolomide beforehand; others had only one.

Whole-study results and caveats: Vaccination elicited immune responses in roughly 93% of patients.

Libraries were prepared by immunoSEQ multiplex PCR; TCRdb keeps only in-frame clonotypes and omits some of them. The table has tens of thousands of clones, roughly four fifths seen once. The sample was PBMCs, taken from a glioma patient treated with radiotherapy, temozolomide or both. The V gene is TRBV7-8, the J gene TRBJ1-1; D may be TRBD1 (5 bases). This TCR was recovered from a man in his forties or fifties with glioma. Some clones in this sample may be carry-over from other donors' samples. This CDR3 reads CASSLTSGTAEAFF. For the CDR3, the DNA is TGTGCCAGCAGCCTTACGTCGGGGACGGCTGAAGCTTTCTTT.